The rows below give T cell receptor beta chains drawn from one sample of a study of pediatric ulcerative colitis. Repertoires were generated with immunoSEQ multiplex PCR, while TCRdb's copy carries only in-frame clones and drops some. The sample lists tens of thousands of clones; 75% to 90% were seen once. What was sequenced was blood. All receptors come from a boy aged 5 to 17 who was a control in a study of pediatric ulcerative colitis. Both conserved end residues are part of each CDR3. The D gene is left open where the match is weak. Size values are once, few and many counts, or a class for expanded clones, and some rows have none.

NA,TRBV6-1,TRBJ1-4,NA,TGTGCCAGCCAGACCTCGGTTAATGAAAAACTGTTTTTT,CASQTSVNEKLFF
NA,TRBV4-3,TRBJ2-1,NA,TGCGCCAGCAGCCAAGATTCGGGGGTCGCTGAGCAGTTCTTC,CASSQDSGVAEQFF
once,TRBV6-1,TRBJ1-6,NA,TGTGCCAGCAGTGATTCGTATCAGGGTTGGGGGGCATTCCTCCACTTT,CASSDSYQGWGAFLHF
NA,TRBV7-8,TRBJ2-7,NA,TGTGCCAGCAGCTCCGACTACGAGCAGTACTTC,CASSSDYEQYF
NA,TRBV7-8,TRBJ2-2,NA,TGTGCCAGCAGCTTAGTCCAGGCGCCCGGGGAGCTGTTTTTT,CASSLVQAPGELFF
NA,TRBV4-3,TRBJ1-2,TRBD1,TGCGCCAGCAGTTCTTCCGACAGGGATCTGGGTGGCTACACCTTC,CASSSSDRDLGGYTF
NA,TRBV10-3,TRBJ2-5,TRBD2,TGTGCCATCAGTGGGCGGGAGAGGGTCCAAGAGACCCAGTACTTC,CAISGRERVQETQYF
NA,TRBV2,TRBJ1-1,NA,TGTGCCAGCTCAACCGAGTTGAACACTGAAGCTTTCTTT,CASSTELNTEAFF
NA,TRBV19,TRBJ1-1,NA,TGTGCCAGTAGTCTTGGACCGGGGGAGGGTTTTAACACTGAAGCTTTCTTT,CASSLGPGEGFNTEAFF
NA,TRBV5-5,TRBJ2-2,NA,TGTGCCAGCAGCTTAAGGTTCACGAACACCGGGGAGCTGTTTTTT,CASSLRFTNTGELFF